The following is a TCR beta chain sequence with its context. Antigen: not known. Using unique molecular identifiers, the investigators prepared the TCRbeta library. Using its own MiXCR run on the PCR reads, TCRdb lists one record per CDR3 protein. The sample shows roughly 310,000 distinct CDR3 sequences, approximately 20% of them seen only once. This specimen comes from a study of T-cell reconstitution after alpha-beta-depleted transplantation in children. Study-level findings and limits: Several hundred expanded graft clones reportedly supplied alpha-beta T cells about two months after transplant.

Trimming left V 2 bases short and J 2 bases short, with 20 bases between. The CDR3 loop spans 17 amino acids. Germline V gives CDR1 SGHRS, CDR2 YFSETQ. This TCR was recovered from a male patient younger than 18 who had a stem cell transplant for acute lymphoblastic leukemia, so the T cells may come from the graft donor. The sample was PBMCs, mostly from graft donor cells, taken 180 days after TCRalphabeta/CD19-depleted stem cell transplant. The genes are TRBV5-1 and TRBJ2-7; no reliable D call. The chain's CDR3 is CASSFPLGRSFTYEQYF. The DNA of the CDR3 is TGCGCCAGCAGCTTCCCCCTCGGCAGGTCCTTTACCTACGAGCAGTACTTC.